Listed here is a single T cell receptor (beta chain). The method was immunoSEQ multiplex PCR; TCRdb's version includes in-frame clones alone and lacks a portion of them. The sample consists of about 120,000 clones, approximately 94% of them appearing once. The V gene lost 2 bases and the J gene lost 2 bases, with 10 bases spanning the gap. The germline V gene encodes CDR1 SGHRS and CDR2 YFSETQ. The CDR3 loop spans 14 amino acids. The entry originates in a study of brain T cells in children with intractable seizures. The V call is TRBV5-1, the J call TRBJ2-5, with D unresolved. The sample here was peripheral blood, taken at surgery. This clonotype was sampled from a boy under three years old with hemimegalencephaly and intractable seizures. CDR3 residues: CASSLDKPQETQYF. In DNA form, the CDR3 reads TGCGCCAGCAGCTTAGACAAGCCTCAAGAGACCCAGTACTTC.